The 29 T cell receptor beta chains below were found in one sample sequenced in a study of blood T cell repertoires in COVID-19. Produced via immunoSEQ multiplex PCR; TCRdb's table is partial and in-frame only. The sample gives 290,000 or so clones, approximately 86% of which show up once; about 2.7% is in the top ten. The specimen sequenced was PBMCs or T cells enriched from blood (not recorded which). These receptors came from a woman aged 18-35 years who had recovered from COVID-19.

The chain couples TRBV28 to TRBJ1-2, with D uncertain. V shed 3 bases and J shed 2 bases, with 7 bases lying between them. This CDR3 has 13 amino acids. The V gene's germline CDR1 is MDHEN and CDR2 SYDVKM. CDR3 nucleotides: TGTGCCAGCAGTTTCTGGCAGAACTATGGCTACACCTTC. It codes for CASSFWQNYGYTF.

The chain links TRBV5-1 to TRBJ2-2, with D possibly matching TRBD1 (5 bases). CDR1 and CDR2 (germline): SGHRS, YFSETQ. The length of the CDR3 is 16 residues. Trimming took off 1 base at V and 0 bases at J, with 10 bases between the two ends. CDR3 region: CASSLQGGTNTGELFF. In nucleotides, the CDR3 is TGCGCCAGCAGCTTGCAGGGTGGAACGAACACCGGGGAGCTGTTTTTT.

The CDR3 region is CASSVRNRVSEAFF. CDR3 coding DNA: TGTGCCAGCAGTGTTCGCAACAGGGTTTCTGAAGCTTTCTTT. The chain combines TRBV2 with TRBJ1-1; D perhaps matches TRBD1 (6 bases). The CDR3 is 14 amino acids. V lost 4 bases and J lost 6, with 15 bases in between. Germline CDR1 SNHLY, CDR2 FYNNEI.

V usage is TRBV12-5 and J usage is TRBJ1-2; D is possibly TRBD1 (5 bases). This CDR3 is 14 amino acids long. V lost 7 bases and J 8 bases, leaving 20 bases between the germline ends. From germline, CDR1 is LGHNT and CDR2 FRNRAP. For the CDR3, the DNA is TGTGCTAGTGCCATTCTTCCGCGGTGGGGCGGCTACACCTTC. The encoded protein is CASAILPRWGGYTF.

The genes are TRBV19 and TRBJ2-1, with 8 bases aligning to TRBD2. CDR1 LNHDA and CDR2 SQIVND come from the germline V gene (reference sequence). CDR3 size: 15 residues. V was clipped by 5 bases and J by 7 bases; unmatched bases: 10. The CDR3 here is CASSREAGVANEQFF. The CDR3 DNA sequence: TGTGCCAGTAGTCGTGAAGCGGGGGTGGCAAATGAGCAGTTCTTC.

CDR3 nucleotide sequence: TGTGCCAGCGGACAGTTCAATTCACCCCTCCACTTT. Translation: CASGQFNSPLHF. The J gene is TRBJ1-6, the V gene TRBV19, with D perhaps matching TRBD1 (6 bases). The CDR3 is 12 amino acids. CDR1 is LNHDA and CDR2 is SQIVND in the germline V gene (reference sequence). V lost 9 bases and J 7 bases, leaving 10 bases between the germline ends.

The chain is built from TRBV19 and TRBJ2-1, with 7 bases lining up with TRBD2. The CDR3 has 14 amino acids. Germline-derived CDR1 and CDR2 are LNHDA and SQIVND (reference sequence). Losses at the gene ends were 7 bases for V and 9 bases for J; bases not matched to a gene: 12. The CDR3 sequence: CASTIADAGVEQFF. The DNA of the CDR3 is TGTGCCAGTACCATCGCGGACGCGGGGGTTGAGCAGTTCTTC.

The chain recombines TRBV19 with TRBJ2-1; perhaps TRBD1 as D (5 bases). CDR1 is LNHDA, CDR2 SQIVND, per germline (reference sequence). V lost 0 bases, J lost 9 bases, and 9 bases lay in between. This CDR3 is built from 13 residues. CDR3 nucleotide sequence: TGTGCCAGTAGTATAGAGGGGCCGTTTGAGCAGTTCTTC. It specifies CASSIEGPFEQFF.

The chain couples TRBV6-5 to TRBJ2-7, with TRBD1 as a possible D gene (5 bases). The CDR3 loop spans 13 amino acids. CDR1 MNHEY and CDR2 SVGAGI come from the germline V gene. The V and J ends lost 8 bases and 5 bases respectively, with 16 bases between them. CDR3: CASAQGDKDEQYF. As DNA, the CDR3 is TGTGCCAGCGCGCAGGGTGACAAGGACGAGCAGTACTTC.

The V and J genes are TRBV9 and TRBJ1-3; 7 positions agree with TRBD1. V shed 3 bases, J shed 4 bases, and the junction held 19 bases outside the gene matches. Germline loops: CDR1 SGDLS, CDR2 YYNGEE. The CDR3 runs to 19 residues. DNA of the CDR3: TGTGCCAGCAGCGCCCACACCCCAGGGGGTTTGCTAAACGGAAACACCATATATTTT. This codes for CASSAHTPGGLLNGNTIYF.

This chain joins TRBV7-9 and TRBJ2-3, with D uncertain. This CDR3 comprises 12 residues. V lost 1 base, J lost 10 bases, and 9 bases lay in between. Germline CDR1 SEHNR, CDR2 FQNEAQ (reference sequence). CDR3 DNA: TGTGCCAGCAGCTTAGTCCAGAAATCGCAGTATTTT. Its translation is CASSLVQKSQYF.

This clone was counted ten times or more. This chain uses TRBV5-5 with TRBJ2-7; D may be TRBD2 (8 bases). V shed 4 bases and J shed 3 bases, with 29 bases lying between them. Germline CDR1 reads SGHKS; CDR2 reads YYEKEE (reference sequence). The CDR3 extends over 19 amino acids. The CDR3 is CASSGGTAIDLAGIYEQYF. Here the CDR3 DNA reads TGTGCCAGCAGCGGGGGGACAGCAATAGATCTAGCGGGCATCTACGAGCAGTACTTC. The full variable domain, its missing parts supplied by reference TRBV5-5 and TRBJ2-7, is DAGVTQSPTHLIKTRGQQVTLRCSPISGHKSVSWYQQVLGQGPQFIFQYYEKEERGRGNFPDRFSARQFPNYSSELNVNALLLGDSALYLCASSGGTAIDLAGIYEQYFGPGTRLTVT.

The chain combines TRBV28 with TRBJ1-2; 9 nucleotides align to TRBD1. The germline gives CDR1 MDHEN, CDR2 SYDVKM. CDR3 length: 17 amino acids. V shed 6 bases, J shed 7 bases, and the junction held 18 bases outside the gene matches. The CDR3 bases are TGTGCCAGCAGGACGGAAGGGACAGGGTCTTTTCAGGGTGGCTACACCTTC. Its protein is CASRTEGTGSFQGGYTF.

The V and J genes are TRBV7-9 and TRBJ2-1; TRBD2 agrees at 11 bases. The CDR3 is 14 amino acids. The germline V gene has CDR1 SEHNR and CDR2 FQNEAQ (reference sequence). After removal of 3 bases from V and 6 bases from J, the junction contained 1 base not matched to a gene. The CDR3 coding sequence is TGTGCCAGCAGCTTTAGCGGGGGGGCCAATGAGCAGTTCTTC. This sequence encodes CASSFSGGANEQFF.

As DNA, the CDR3 is TGTGCCAGTAGTATAGAAGGACAGGAACATAGCAATCAGCCCCAGCATTTT. Protein: CASSIEGQEHSNQPQHF. The chain links TRBV19 to TRBJ1-5, with 7 bases identical to TRBD1. After removal of 0 bases from V and 0 bases from J, the junction contained 5 bases not matched to a gene. Germline CDR1 LNHDA, CDR2 SQIVND (reference sequence). The CDR3 spans 17 residues.

The DNA of the CDR3 is TGCGCCAGCAGCCAACCCCTAGCGGGGGTGACAGATACGCAGTATTTT. As protein: CASSQPLAGVTDTQYF. The chain has TRBV4-1 and TRBJ2-3; 10 positions match TRBD2. The CDR3 extends over 16 amino acids. With V trimmed by 2 bases and J by 3 bases, 5 bases remained unmatched. Germline CDR1 reads MGHRA; CDR2 reads YSYEKL.

The rearrangement joins TRBV28 to TRBJ1-2; 9 positions match TRBD1. Germline assignment: CDR1 MDHEN and CDR2 SYDVKM. Unmatched junction bases numbered 13, after V lost 6 bases and J lost 8 bases. The length of the CDR3 is 15 residues. The CDR3 is CASRRPGTGFEGYTF. CDR3 in DNA: TGTGCCAGCAGACGTCCCGGGACAGGGTTCGAGGGCTACACCTTC.

This chain joins TRBV21-1 and TRBJ2-7; the listed D gene, TRBD1, was not tested against the DNA. TRBV21-1 is classified as a pseudogene. The CDR3 has 15 residues. CDR3 residues: CASSPPGTGVTEQYF. CDR3 DNA sequence: TGTGCCAGCAGCCCCCCCGGGACAGGGGTTACCGAGCAGTACTTC.

The rearrangement uses TRBV11-3 and TRBJ1-1, with 7 bases matching TRBD1. Germline V gives CDR1 SGHNT, CDR2 YENEEA. After removal of 9 bases from V and 0 bases from J, the junction contained 4 bases not matched to a gene. The CDR3 totals 13 residues. The CDR3 sequence: CASLGGLNTEAFF. The CDR3 DNA reads TGTGCCAGTCTAGGGGGCCTGAACACTGAAGCTTTCTTT.

The gene calls are TRBV2 and TRBJ1-1; the D gene is possibly TRBD1 (6 bases). The CDR3 consists of 16 residues. Trimming took off 0 bases at V and 3 bases at J, with 14 bases between the two ends. Germline lookup yields CDR1 SNHLY and CDR2 FYNNEI. CDR3 amino acids: CASSEAWIRGDTEAFF. The CDR3 nucleotides read TGTGCCAGCAGTGAAGCGTGGATCAGGGGTGACACTGAAGCTTTCTTT.

The chain couples TRBV19 to TRBJ2-3; 10 positions match TRBD2. The trim removed 5 bases at V and 5 bases at J, leaving 7 bases unmatched. The CDR3 is 15 amino acids. CDR1 and CDR2 (germline): LNHDA, SQIVND (reference sequence). This chain's CDR3 is CASSVLSGGGDTQYF. The CDR3 nucleotides read TGTGCCAGTAGTGTCTTGAGCGGGGGGGGAGATACGCAGTATTTT.

The CDR3 DNA follows: TGTGCCAGCAGCCGACTTCTTCTAGCGGAAGAGACCCAGTACTTC. Its protein product is CASSRLLLAEETQYF. The J gene is TRBJ2-5, the V gene TRBV28; 7 bases match TRBD2. V shed 6 bases and J 3 bases; nucleotides not matched to a gene: 10. From germline, CDR1 is MDHEN and CDR2 SYDVKM. The CDR3 runs to 15 residues.

This clone was seen just once. This chain uses TRBV14 with TRBJ2-1, with 10 bases identical to TRBD2. After removal of 0 bases from V and 1 base from J, the junction contained 18 bases not matched to a gene. This CDR3 is 22 amino acids long. Germline loops: CDR1 SGHDN, CDR2 FVKESK. This CDR3 reads CASSQDWLRTSGRTLSYNEQFF. In DNA, the CDR3 is TGTGCCAGCAGCCAAGATTGGCTTCGGACTAGCGGCAGAACACTATCCTACAATGAGCAGTTCTTC.

V and J are TRBV6-4 and TRBJ1-2; D call uncertain. Trimming removed 6 bases from V and 6 bases from J, with 23 bases in between. Germline-derived CDR1 and CDR2 are MRHNA and SNTAGT. The CDR3 length is 16 residues. DNA for the CDR3: TGTGCCAGCAGCGAAATCCTTCGGTCTTCTCGGGATGGCTACACCTTC. It translates to CASSEILRSSRDGYTF.

This clone was seen only a few times. The chain joins TRBV11-3 to TRBJ2-5, with 15 bases aligning to TRBD2. CDR1 and CDR2 (germline): SGHNT, YENEEA. V lost 4 bases to trimming and J lost 6 bases; unmatched junction nucleotides: 6. The CDR3 extends over 16 amino acids. The CDR3 nucleotides read TGTGCCAGCAGCTCCCGGACTAGCGGGGGGGCAAAGACCCAGTACTTC. Amino acids: CASSSRTSGGAKTQYF.

This clone was counted a few times. The CDR3 loop reads CASSRSGLAGVSYEQYF. The CDR3 bases are TGCGCCAGCAGTCGTTCGGGACTAGCGGGCGTCTCCTACGAGCAGTACTTC. The chain joins TRBV5-1 to TRBJ2-7; the match to TRBD2 covers 12 bases. V was clipped by 5 bases and J by 0 bases; unmatched bases: 9. Looked up from germline, CDR1 is SGHRS and CDR2 is YFSETQ. This CDR3 region has 17 residues.

This chain connects TRBV27 to TRBJ1-4; 7 nucleotides align to TRBD1. J was trimmed by 4 bases and V by 5 bases; bases with no gene match: 4. The CDR3 totals 14 residues. CDR1 is MNHEY and CDR2 is SMNVEV in the germline V gene (reference sequence). The CDR3 here is CASSPGQVNEKLFF. DNA for the CDR3: TGTGCCAGCAGTCCCGGACAGGTTAATGAAAAACTGTTTTTT.

The chain carries TRBV7-9 and TRBJ2-7; possible D gene TRBD2, 6 bases. V shed 4 bases and J shed 3 bases, with 13 bases lying between them. The CDR3 length is 14 residues. CDR1 is SEHNR, CDR2 FQNEAQ, per germline (reference sequence). CDR3 sequence (DNA): TGTGCCAGCAGCTCCCCCTCGGACTACTACGAGCAGTACTTC. Its translation: CASSSPSDYYEQYF. The whole variable domain, remainder taken from reference TRBV7-9 and TRBJ2-7, is DTGVSQNPRHKITKRGQNVTFRCDPISEHNRLYWYRQTLGQGPEFLTYFQNEAQLEKSRLLSDRFSAERPKGSFSTLEIQRTEQGDSAMYLCASSSPSDYYEQYFGPGTRLTVT.

This chain connects TRBV11-2 to TRBJ1-5; possible D gene TRBD1, 5 bases. This CDR3 spans 15 amino acids. Germline V gene data show CDR1 as SGHAT and CDR2 as FQNNGV. The V and J ends lost 0 bases and 2 bases respectively, with 8 bases between them. Written as DNA, the CDR3 is TGTGCCAGCAGCTTAGAGGTAGGGGGCAATCAGCCCCAGCATTTT. As protein: CASSLEVGGNQPQHF.